Listed below are T cell receptor beta chains from one sample, sequenced in a study of T cell responses to AZD1222 COVID-19 vaccine. TCRdb keeps only in-frame clones here, not all; method: immunoSEQ multiplex PCR. This table has more than 150,000 clones, approximately 94% appearing once. Sequenced here: peripheral blood, sampled 28 days after the second AZD1222 dose. All receptors come from an adult who received the AZD1222 COVID-19 vaccine. Both conserved end residues are part of each CDR3. The D gene is left open where the match is weak. Size tells how often a clone was seen (once, few, many) or the class of an expanded clone, and some rows leave it out.

>TRBJ2-7|-|TRBD2|TRBV7-2
TGTGCCAGCAGCTCCATAGCGGGGGGGCTAGCGGGGCAGTACTTC
CASSSIAGGLAGQYF
>TRBJ2-2|-|TRBD2|TRBV30
TGTGCCTGGAGTCTGGGCGGGAGGGACACCGGGGAGCTGTTTTTT
CAWSLGGRDTGELFF
>TRBJ1-6|-|-|TRBV27
TGTGCCAGCAGTTTGGGAGGGAACAATTCACCCCTCCACTTT
CASSLGGNNSPLHF
>TRBJ2-7|few|-|TRBV27
TGTGCCAGCAGTACCGCTCCCAGCCTCACCGCCTACGAGCAGTACTTC
CASSTAPSLTAYEQYF
>TRBJ2-7|-|-|TRBV4-1
TGCGCCAGCAGCCAAGTCCCGGGTCCGGGTTACGAGCAGTACTTC
CASSQVPGPGYEQYF
>TRBJ2-7|-|-|TRBV3-1/TRBV3-2
TGTGCCAGCAGCCAAGGGGCTAGCGTCGAGCAGTACTTC
CASSQGASVEQYF
>TRBJ1-6|-|-|TRBV30
TGTGCCTGGAGTTTTTACAGGGTGGGGTATAATTCACCCCTCCACTTT
CAWSFYRVGYNSPLHF
>TRBJ2-1|-|TRBD2|TRBV27
TGTGCCAGCAGTTTAAGGTTGGGACTAGCAGGGAGTGAGCAGTTCTTC
CASSLRLGLAGSEQFF
>TRBJ1-4|-|-|TRBV4-3
TGCGCCAGCAGCCAAGATCGGGCAATCGCAGACGAAAAACTGTTTTTT
CASSQDRAIADEKLFF
>TRBJ2-2|-|-|TRBV19
TGTGCCAGTAGGGCAGGGCGGTTCGCCGGGGAGCTGTTTTTT
CASRAGRFAGELFF
>TRBJ1-1|-|-|TRBV28
TGTGCCAGCAGTTTGGGCTCCGGGACAATGGCTTTCTTT
CASSLGSGTMAFF
>TRBJ1-5|-|-|TRBV2
TGTGCCAGCAGCATAAGCGCGGGCGCCAATCAGCCCCAGCATTTT
CASSISAGANQPQHF
>TRBJ1-5|once|TRBD1|TRBV7-8
TGTGCCAGCAGCCCAAACTGGGACAGGCCAACTAATCAGCCCCAGCATTTT
CASSPNWDRPTNQPQHF
>TRBJ2-2|-|-|TRBV2
TGTGCCAGCCAGGGGAACACCGGGGAGCTGTTTTTT
CASQGNTGELFF
>TRBJ2-3|-|-|TRBV25-1
TGTGCCAGCAGTGACTACACCCGGGACACAGATACGCAGTATTTT
CASSDYTRDTDTQYF
>TRBJ2-3|once|TRBD2|TRBV9
TGTGCCAGCAGCGCAGCGGGGGGAGAGACAGATACGCAGTATTTT
CASSAAGGETDTQYF
>TRBJ1-2|-|-|TRBV10-3
TGTGCCATCAGTGACGGAGCAGCTAACTATGGCTACACCTTC
CAISDGAANYGYTF
>TRBJ2-7|-|TRBD1|TRBV18
TGTGCCAGCTCAGAACCCGGGACAGGGGTTTACGAGCAGTACTTC
CASSEPGTGVYEQYF
>TRBJ1-2|-|-|TRBV18
TGTGCCAGCTCACGACTGACGGACAGTGTTTATGGCTACACCTTC
CASSRLTDSVYGYTF
>TRBJ2-1|-|TRBD2|TRBV4-3
TGCGCCAGCAGCCCTAGGCTCAGCGGGGGTGTTCTAAATGAGCAGTTCTTC
CASSPRLSGGVLNEQFF
>TRBJ1-2|-|TRBD1|TRBV6-5
TGTGCCAGCAGTCTTTCGGCAGGGGGCATCTATGGCTACACCTTC
CASSLSAGGIYGYTF
>TRBJ1-5|few|-|TRBV10-1
TGCGCCAGCAGTGGTGGTCCCAATCAGCCCCAGCATTTT
CASSGGPNQPQHF
>TRBJ2-3|-|TRBD2|TRBV5-1
TGCGCCAGCAGCTTGGTTGGACTAGCGGGGGCCACAGATACGCAGTATTTT
CASSLVGLAGATDTQYF
>TRBJ1-2|-|TRBD1|TRBV4-3
TGCGCCAGCAGCCTCCTCGCCCAGGGGGCGGGCGGAGGCTACACCTTC
CASSLLAQGAGGGYTF
>TRBJ2-5|-|TRBD1|TRBV29-1
TGCAGCGTTTTTGGGACAGGGGTTTCCGAGACCCAGTACTTC
CSVFGTGVSETQYF
>TRBJ2-1|-|TRBD2|TRBV7-9
TGTGCCAGCAGCCCACTTGGAGCGGGAGGAGGTGATGAGCAGTTCTTC
CASSPLGAGGGDEQFF
>TRBJ2-7|-|TRBD2|TRBV7-9
TGTGCCAGCAGCTCCAGACTAGCGGGACCCTACGAGCAGTACTTC
CASSSRLAGPYEQYF
>TRBJ2-7|-|TRBD1|TRBV10-3
TGTGCCATCGGAGGACCGGGACAGGGGAGGAAATACGAGCAGTACTTC
CAIGGPGQGRKYEQYF
>TRBJ1-1|once|-|TRBV5-1
TGCGCCAGCAGCTTGGACAGCGGCACTGAAGCTTTCTTT
CASSLDSGTEAFF
>TRBJ1-1|-|-|TRBV4-1
TGCGCCAGCAGCCAGGCCTCACAGGGCGGCACTGAAGCTTTCTTT
CASSQASQGGTEAFF
>TRBJ2-3|-|TRBD1|TRBV5-1
TGCGCCAGCAGCTTGGCCGGAGGACAGGTAGTAGATACGCAGTATTTT
CASSLAGGQVVDTQYF
>TRBJ1-1|-|-|TRBV3-1/TRBV3-2
TGTGCCAGCAGCCCCCAGGCGTCAATGAACACTGAAGCTTTCTTT
CASSPQASMNTEAFF
>TRBJ1-2|-|TRBD1|TRBV7-2
TGTGCCAGCAGCACTAGACAGGGGGCTTATGGCTACACCTTC
CASSTRQGAYGYTF
>TRBJ1-3|-|-|TRBV3-1/TRBV3-2
TGTGCCAGCAGCCAAGAGACGGGGATCCGAAACACCATATATTTT
CASSQETGIRNTIYF
>TRBJ2-5|-|-|TRBV7-6
TGTGCCAGCAGCTTAGAGGGCCTAGCTTTAGGGAGGGAGACCCAGTACTTC
CASSLEGLALGRETQYF
>TRBJ1-5|-|-|TRBV28
TGTGCCAGCAGTTCTGGTGGATCAGGGGATCAGCCCCAGCATTTT
CASSSGGSGDQPQHF
>TRBJ2-1|-|-|TRBV19
TGTGCCAGTAGTACCTTAGACAGGGGAGGGAATGAGCAGTTCTTC
CASSTLDRGGNEQFF